This T cell receptor (beta chain) was observed in a study of cytomegalovirus exposure and HLA in healthy donors. PCR involved 60 Vbeta and 13 Jbeta primers. Original processing methods: Per a later analysis, the number of unique TCR beta chains was approximately 73 million, of which roughly 10 million were shared. The table came from immunoSEQ multiplex PCR; TCRdb's copy has only in-frame clones and leaves some out. The V and J calls and clone size are taken from that table; D and trimming were inferred from the DNA. This table holds 150,000 to 200,000 clones, around three quarters found once. CDR1 and CDR2 (germline): MNHNS, SASEGT. CDR3 size: 11 residues. V was pared by 6 bases and J by 3 bases, with 6 bases between.

Sequences were obtained from PBMCs. The source is a woman in her forties or fifties in good health and CMV-seronegative. The chain carries TRBV6-1 and TRBJ2-7; D is ambiguous. In DNA, the CDR3 is TGTGCCAGCAGCCTTAACTACGAGCAGTACTTC. Translation: CASSLNYEQYF.